The 14 T cell receptor beta chains below were found in one sample sequenced in a study of blood T cell repertoires in COVID-19. Measured with immunoSEQ multiplex PCR; TCRdb has only the in-frame clones, and not every one. The data show around 260,000 clones, about 80% seen once. Specimen: peripheral blood. The receptor source for this set is a person aged 65 to 79 with COVID-19, enrolled during active disease.

This clone was picked up a small number of times. The chain recombines TRBV7-9 with TRBJ2-1; 10 nucleotides line up with TRBD2. The germline V gene encodes CDR1 SEHNR and CDR2 FQNEAQ (reference sequence). Trimming took 5 bases from V and 7 from J; bases not matched to a gene: 14. The CDR3 sequence is 17 residues long. CDR3 protein: CASSRGTSAILLNEQFF. The CDR3 DNA reads TGTGCCAGCAGCCGGGGGACTAGCGCCATCCTTCTGAATGAGCAGTTCTTC.

The chain is built from TRBV28 and TRBJ1-5, with TRBD1 identical over 9 bases. V dropped 5 bases and J dropped 0; count of bases not matched to a gene: 11. This CDR3 comprises 18 residues. The germline V gene encodes CDR1 MDHEN and CDR2 SYDVKM. Written as DNA, the CDR3 is TGTGCCAGCAGTACTCCGACAGGGGGTCTGGTTAGCAATCAGCCCCAGCATTTT. As protein: CASSTPTGGLVSNQPQHF.

V usage is TRBV5-6 and J usage is TRBJ1-1, with D perhaps matching TRBD1 (6 bases). The V gene's germline CDR1 is SGHDT and CDR2 YYEEEE. This CDR3 comprises 15 residues. With 0 bases removed from V and 4 bases from J, the gap between germline ends came to 13 bases. The CDR3: CASSLEGGSGTEAFF. In nucleotides, the CDR3 is TGTGCCAGCAGCTTGGAAGGGGGTAGTGGCACTGAAGCTTTCTTT.

This chain joins TRBV5-1 and TRBJ1-4; the D gene is possibly TRBD1 (6 bases). CDR3 length: 15 residues. V was pared by 4 bases and J by 8 bases, with 18 bases between. Germline V CDR1 and CDR2: SGHRS, YFSETQ. The CDR3 reads CASSKEQGTGEKLFF. The CDR3 bases are TGCGCCAGCAGCAAAGAACAGGGAACAGGAGAAAAACTGTTTTTT.

V gene TRBV12-3 or TRBV12-4 combines with J gene TRBJ1-4; a weak D match, TRBD1 (5 bases). The CDR3 runs to 12 residues. Deletions cut 6 bases from V and 11 bases from J, with 13 bases between. The chain's CDR3 is CASSPPKGKLFF. The DNA for the CDR3 is TGTGCCAGCAGCCCCCCGAAGGGGAAACTGTTTTTT.

Comments on this clone: Other nucleotide sequences in the sample specify the same CDR3. The genes are TRBV6-6 and TRBJ1-4; 8 nucleotides align to TRBD1. V was pared by 0 bases and J by 8 bases, with 5 bases of the junction left unmatched. CDR1 MNHNY and CDR2 SVGAGI come from the germline V gene (reference sequence). The CDR3 contains 15 residues. The CDR3, as DNA: TGTGCCAGCAGTTACTCTGACAGGGGCGGGGAAAAACTGTTTTTT. Amino acid sequence: CASSYSDRGGEKLFF.

J is TRBJ2-7 and V is TRBV7-8, with 11 bases aligning to TRBD2. Looked up from germline, CDR1 is SGHVS and CDR2 is FQNEAQ. CDR3 length: 15 amino acids. The V segment lost 4 bases and the J segment 5 bases; nucleotides outside the gene matches: 7. CDR3 DNA sequence: TGTGCCAGCAGCTCGATCCTAGCGGGAGGAAACGAGCAGTACTTC. Translating gives CASSSILAGGNEQYF. Complete variable domain (other parts from reference TRBV7-8 and TRBJ2-7): GAGVSQSPRYKVAKRGQDVALRCDPISGHVSLFWYQQALGQGPEFLTYFQNEAQLDKSGLPSDRFFAERPEGSVSTLKIQRTQQEDSAVYLCASSSILAGGNEQYFGPGTRLTVT.

V is TRBV7-2 and J is TRBJ1-5; 8 bases agree with TRBD1. The CDR3 length is 15 residues. From germline, CDR1 is SGHTA and CDR2 FQGNSA. J was trimmed by 4 bases and V by 1 base; bases with no gene match: 3. CDR3 coding DNA: TGTGCCAGCAGCTTAGAAGGACAGGGTAATCAGCCCCAGCATTTT. Its protein is CASSLEGQGNQPQHF.

V usage is TRBV7-8 and J usage is TRBJ1-6; 7 nucleotides match TRBD1. The CDR3 covers 16 residues. Per germline, CDR1 SGHVS and CDR2 FQNEAQ. J lost 6 bases, V lost 4 bases, and 9 bases had no gene match. The CDR3 region has the DNA TGTGCCAGCAGCTCCCCAGTGTGGGACAGTAATTCACCCCTCCACTTT. Its translation is CASSSPVWDSNSPLHF.

This clone has a single count. The V and J genes are TRBV7-6 and TRBJ1-5; TRBD1 matches 9 bases. V lost 5 bases to trimming and J lost 2 bases; unmatched junction nucleotides: 7. The CDR3 contains 16 residues. Germline V CDR1 and CDR2: SGHVS, FNYEAQ. This CDR3 is CASSAWTGAGNQPQHF. The DNA for the CDR3 is TGTGCCAGCAGCGCCTGGACAGGGGCCGGCAATCAGCCCCAGCATTTT.

V usage is TRBV7-9 and J usage is TRBJ2-5; D possibly corresponds to TRBD2 (5 bases). Germline CDR1 SEHNR, CDR2 FQNEAQ (reference sequence). Trimming took off 6 bases at V and 5 bases at J, with 13 bases between the two ends. CDR3 length: 13 residues. CDR3 loop: CASRKGEMETQYF. Written as DNA, the CDR3 is TGTGCCAGCAGAAAGGGAGAGATGGAGACCCAGTACTTC.

Here the CDR3 DNA reads TGTGCCAGCGTCGGCAGGGGTGAATTTAATTCACCCCTCCACTTT. It translates to CASVGRGEFNSPLHF. The genes are TRBV27 and TRBJ1-6; maybe TRBD1 (6 bases). The CDR3 consists of 15 residues. Deletions cut 8 bases from V and 6 bases from J, with 17 bases between. In germline, CDR1 is MNHEY, CDR2 SMNVEV (reference sequence).

The chain combines TRBV28 with TRBJ2-3; D ambiguous. Trimming pared 5 bases from V and 2 bases from J, leaving 20 bases between. The germline CDR1 and CDR2 sequences are MDHEN and SYDVKM. The CDR3 contains 17 residues. The CDR3 bases are TGTGCCAGCAGTCTTGCAGGCCACCCTTCTATCACAGATACGCAGTATTTT. As protein: CASSLAGHPSITDTQYF.

This sequence joins TRBV5-6 and TRBJ2-7, with D maybe TRBD1 (5 bases). CDR3 length: 15 amino acids. Germline loops: CDR1 SGHDT, CDR2 YYEEEE. V lost 0 bases to trimming and J lost 2 bases, with 12 bases between them. The CDR3 spells CASSLGQGNPYEQYF. In DNA, the CDR3 is TGTGCCAGCAGCTTGGGCCAGGGTAATCCCTACGAGCAGTACTTC.